This record looks at one T cell receptor (beta chain) sequence and its context. A few counts support this clonotype. Which antigen it targets is not known. Per-base quality was not reported, and no clone a single base away is much larger than it. The CDR3 holds 10 amino acids from the cysteine to the phenylalanine. Left in the record is the CDR3 DNA by itself, 30 bases read in frame from the first base. The germline V gene (reference sequence) yields LNHDA for CDR1 and SQIVND for CDR2. Relative to germline, V is 5 bases shorter and J is 6 bases shorter, with 4 bases between their ends. This sample was included in a study of Graves' ophthalmopathy and Graves' hyperthyroidism listed by TCRdb under 2018. Background for the entire study: Hyperthyroidism was considered stable if no progression to ophthalmopathy occurred within 18 months of follow-up. For independent validation, a separate cohort was made up of roughly 19 hyperthyroidism patients plus 17 patients who later progressed from hyperthyroidism to ophthalmopathy. In total, approximately 140 blood samples were TCR-sequenced: some 40 ophthalmopathy, about 75 hyperthyroidism and about 17 hyperthyroidism-to-ophthalmopathy patients. In five to seven hyperthyroidism patients, the T-cell repertoire of thyroid tissue was compared with the T-cell repertoire of blood. Following sample collection, hyperthyroidism patients were given methimazole at a starting dose of 30 mg daily, and ophthalmopathy patients were given high-dose intravenous methylprednisolone. To explore V-J signatures that distinguish ophthalmopathy from hyperthyroidism, a discovery set of more than 90 patients was enrolled, made up of 43 with ophthalmopathy and roughly 55 with stable hyperthyroidism. The study used TCR beta repertoire signatures to distinguish Graves' ophthalmopathy from Graves' hyperthyroidism and to predict progression to ophthalmopathy. Overall study outcomes, separate from this receptor: Most expanded thyroid clonotypes with a frequency above 0.001 also appeared in blood, which suggests that blood repertoires may reflect the immune response in the thyroid. Sample size was not predetermined statistically, and investigators were not blinded to group allocation. The 13-signature model separated ophthalmopathy from stable hyperthyroidism with approximately 85% sensitivity and 81.08% specificity in cross-validation, and 80%/75% in the test set. In validation, the model predicted ophthalmopathy progression with about 71% sensitivity and less than 80% specificity; fewer than 15 predicted patients were CT-confirmed with GO in a median of approximately 6.5 months.

Hyperthyroidism patients were newly diagnosed, were aged 18 to 65 years, and had a disease duration under 2 months. Anyone with other autoimmune diseases, uncontrolled infections, pregnancy or lactation was excluded from the study. Diagnosis relied on clinical symptoms, serum thyroxine, TRAb, thyroid ultrasound and orbital computed tomography. Trizol reagent was used to extract the total RNA, and its quality was then checked on an Agilent 2100 Bioanalyzer. TCR beta CDR3 regions were amplified from RNA transcripts for repertoire sequencing. The first round of RT-PCR was done with HTBI primers and the Qiagen OneStep RT-PCR kit, and was followed by a second round of multiplex PCR, then size selection and purification. The libraries underwent paired-end sequencing with 100 bp reads on an Illumina HiSeq2000. In the original analysis: Reads were processed with SOAPnuke, discarding reads with adapters, uncalled bases, mean Phred below 15, or no exact constant-primer or identifier match. High-quality paired reads were merged with COPE v1.2.5. Each unique nucleotide sequence was treated as a clonotype, and MiTCR v1.1 was used to align the clonotypes to the IMGT TRB V, D and J references. Only V-J combinations with frequency above 0.0001 were analysed, covering about 99% of repertoires. A TCR clonal expansion and chaos score per V-J combination was defined as the ratio of F50 clonal expansion to chaos observed in the TCRdist matrix. Features were reduced by Welch's t-statistics and random forest to around 13 V-J combinations, which fed a naive Bayes classifier. The Morisita-Horn index was used to measure how similar the thyroid and blood repertoires were. Through fastp at Q25 and MiXCR, TCRdb rebuilt clones from the public reads, retaining in-frame beta chains. Entries are consolidated by CDR3 protein sequence, retaining the most common genes and DNA. TCRdb's processing, not the authors' own work, is the source of the V and J calls. The sample contains roughly 1.1 million distinct CDR3 sequences, less than 45% of them found a single time. The biggest ten clones account for approximately 10% of the sample.

The sequenced material came from peripheral blood or thyroid tissue (not recorded which). This chain is built from TRBV19 and TRBJ2-5, with the D gene too uncertain to name. This receptor was taken from an adult man with Graves' hyperthyroidism. The DNA reads TGTGCCAGTAGTTGGCAGACCCAGTACTTC. This is translated as CASSWQTQYF.